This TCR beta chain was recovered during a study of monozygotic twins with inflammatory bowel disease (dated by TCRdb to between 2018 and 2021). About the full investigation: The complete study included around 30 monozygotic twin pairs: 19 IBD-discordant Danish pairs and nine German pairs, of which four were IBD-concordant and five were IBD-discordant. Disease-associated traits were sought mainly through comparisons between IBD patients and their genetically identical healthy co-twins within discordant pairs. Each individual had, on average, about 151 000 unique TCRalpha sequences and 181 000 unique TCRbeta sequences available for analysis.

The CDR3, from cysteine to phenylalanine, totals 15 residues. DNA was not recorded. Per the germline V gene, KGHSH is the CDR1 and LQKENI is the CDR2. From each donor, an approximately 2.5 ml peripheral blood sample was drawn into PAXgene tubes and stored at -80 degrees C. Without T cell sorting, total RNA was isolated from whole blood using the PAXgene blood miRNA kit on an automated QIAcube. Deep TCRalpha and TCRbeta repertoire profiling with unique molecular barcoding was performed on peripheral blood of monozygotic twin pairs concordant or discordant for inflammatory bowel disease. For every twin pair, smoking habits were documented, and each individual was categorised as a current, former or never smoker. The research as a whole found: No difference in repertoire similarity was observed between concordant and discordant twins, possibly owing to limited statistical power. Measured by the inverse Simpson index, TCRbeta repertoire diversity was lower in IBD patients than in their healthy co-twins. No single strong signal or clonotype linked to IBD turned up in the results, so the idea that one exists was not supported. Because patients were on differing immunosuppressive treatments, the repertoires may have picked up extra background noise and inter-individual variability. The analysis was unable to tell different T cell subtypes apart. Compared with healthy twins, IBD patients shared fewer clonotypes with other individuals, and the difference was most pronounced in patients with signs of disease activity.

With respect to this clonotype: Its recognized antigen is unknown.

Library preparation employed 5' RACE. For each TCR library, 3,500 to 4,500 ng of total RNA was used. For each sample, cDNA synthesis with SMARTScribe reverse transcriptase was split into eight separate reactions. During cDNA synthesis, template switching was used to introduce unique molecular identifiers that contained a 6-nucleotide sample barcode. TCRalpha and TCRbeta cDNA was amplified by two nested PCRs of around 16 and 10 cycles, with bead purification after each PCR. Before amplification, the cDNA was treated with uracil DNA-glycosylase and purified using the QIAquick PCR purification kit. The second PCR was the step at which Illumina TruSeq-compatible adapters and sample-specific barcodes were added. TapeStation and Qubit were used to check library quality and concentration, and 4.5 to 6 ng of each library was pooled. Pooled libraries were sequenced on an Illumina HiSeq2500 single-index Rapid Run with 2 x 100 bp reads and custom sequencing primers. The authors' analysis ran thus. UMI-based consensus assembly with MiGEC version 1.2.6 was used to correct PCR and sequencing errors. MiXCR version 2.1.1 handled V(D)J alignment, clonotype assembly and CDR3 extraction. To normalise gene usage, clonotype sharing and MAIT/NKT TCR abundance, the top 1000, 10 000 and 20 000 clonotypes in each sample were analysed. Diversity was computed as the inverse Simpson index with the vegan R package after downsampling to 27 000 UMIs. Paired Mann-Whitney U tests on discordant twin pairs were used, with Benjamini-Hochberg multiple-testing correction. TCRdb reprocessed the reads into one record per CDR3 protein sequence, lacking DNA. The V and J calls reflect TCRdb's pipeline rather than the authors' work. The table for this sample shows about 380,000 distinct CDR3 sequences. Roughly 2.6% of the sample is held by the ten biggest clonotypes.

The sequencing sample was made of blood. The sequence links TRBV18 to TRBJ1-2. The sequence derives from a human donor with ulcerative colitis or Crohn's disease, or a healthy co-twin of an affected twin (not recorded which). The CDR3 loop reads CASSPFTDANYGYTF.